The present TCR beta chain was sequenced within a study of blood T cell repertoires in COVID-19. Study summary: COVID-19 samples, acute and convalescent, were from the United States, Italy and Spain. Sample material is recorded as cDNA or gDNA derived from T cells, B-cell-depleted T cells, or PBMCs.

This CDR3 is 14 amino acids long. Germline assignment: CDR1 LNHNV and CDR2 YYDKDF (reference sequence). Deletions cut 4 bases from V and 5 bases from J, with 15 bases between. Per the original data handling: By means of reference gene primer amplification, nucleated cell counts were estimated. Sequenced by immunoSEQ multiplex PCR; TCRdb stores in-frame clones only, minus some. V, J and clone size reflect that table, while D and trimming were determined from the DNA. Of roughly 150,000 clones detected, roughly three quarters appear once; the ten largest clones hold 7% to 9%. This sequence was found in a middle-aged man with active or convalescent COVID-19. V is TRBV15 and J is TRBJ2-7, with TRBD2 as a possible D gene (5 bases). Sequencing was performed on peripheral blood. CDR3 in amino acids: CATSMAAGVHEQYF. The CDR3 DNA sequence: TGTGCCACCAGCATGGCGGCCGGGGTCCACGAGCAGTACTTC.